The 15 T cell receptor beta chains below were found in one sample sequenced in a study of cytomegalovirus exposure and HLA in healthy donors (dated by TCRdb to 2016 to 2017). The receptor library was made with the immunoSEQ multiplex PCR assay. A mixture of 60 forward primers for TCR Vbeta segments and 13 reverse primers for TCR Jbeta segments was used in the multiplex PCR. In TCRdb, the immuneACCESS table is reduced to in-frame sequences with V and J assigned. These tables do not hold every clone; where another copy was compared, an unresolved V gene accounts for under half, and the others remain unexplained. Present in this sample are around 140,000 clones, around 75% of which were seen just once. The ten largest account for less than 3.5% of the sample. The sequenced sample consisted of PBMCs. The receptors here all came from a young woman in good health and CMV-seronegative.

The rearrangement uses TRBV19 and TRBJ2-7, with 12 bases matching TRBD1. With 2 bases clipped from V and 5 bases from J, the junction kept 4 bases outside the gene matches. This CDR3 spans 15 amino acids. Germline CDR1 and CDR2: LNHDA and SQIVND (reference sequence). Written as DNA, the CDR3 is TGTGCCAGTAGTATAATGGGACAGGGGGCTAACGAGCAGTACTTC. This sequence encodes CASSIMGQGANEQYF.

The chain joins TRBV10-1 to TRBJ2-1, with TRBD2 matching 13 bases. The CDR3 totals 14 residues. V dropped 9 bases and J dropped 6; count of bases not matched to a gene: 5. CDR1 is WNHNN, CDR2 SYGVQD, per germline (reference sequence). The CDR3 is CAREGLAGANEQFF. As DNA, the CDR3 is TGCGCCAGGGAAGGACTAGCGGGAGCCAATGAGCAGTTCTTC.

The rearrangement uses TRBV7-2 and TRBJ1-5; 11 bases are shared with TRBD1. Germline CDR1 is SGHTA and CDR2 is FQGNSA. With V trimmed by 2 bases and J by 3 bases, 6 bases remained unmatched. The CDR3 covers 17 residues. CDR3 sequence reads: CASSLWTGGKSNQPQHF. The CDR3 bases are TGTGCCAGCAGCTTATGGACAGGGGGCAAATCCAATCAGCCCCAGCATTTT.

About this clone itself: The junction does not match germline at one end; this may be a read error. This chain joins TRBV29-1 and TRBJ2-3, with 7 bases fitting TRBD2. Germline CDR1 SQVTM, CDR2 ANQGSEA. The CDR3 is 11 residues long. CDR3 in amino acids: CSVDPSGLVNF. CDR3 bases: TGCAGCGTTGACCCTTCCGGACTAGTGAATTTT.

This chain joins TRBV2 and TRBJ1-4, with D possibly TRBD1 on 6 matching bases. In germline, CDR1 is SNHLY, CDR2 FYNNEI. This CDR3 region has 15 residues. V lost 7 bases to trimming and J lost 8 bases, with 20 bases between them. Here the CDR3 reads CASKLSAGEAEKLFF. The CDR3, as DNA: TGTGCCAGCAAGTTATCGGCAGGGGAAGCGGAAAAACTGTTTTTT.

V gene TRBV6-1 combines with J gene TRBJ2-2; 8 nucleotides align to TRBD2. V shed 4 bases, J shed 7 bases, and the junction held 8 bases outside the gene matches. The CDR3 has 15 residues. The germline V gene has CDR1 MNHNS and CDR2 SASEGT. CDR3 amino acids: CASSGQAGVIGELFF. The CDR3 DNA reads TGTGCCAGCAGTGGTCAAGCGGGAGTCATCGGGGAGCTGTTTTTT.

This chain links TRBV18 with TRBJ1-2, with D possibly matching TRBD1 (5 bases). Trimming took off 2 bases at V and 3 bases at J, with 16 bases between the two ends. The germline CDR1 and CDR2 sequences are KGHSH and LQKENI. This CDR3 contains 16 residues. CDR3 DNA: TGTGCCAGCTCACCATCGACAGAGCCAAGTGACTATGGCTACACCTTC. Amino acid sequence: CASSPSTEPSDYGYTF.

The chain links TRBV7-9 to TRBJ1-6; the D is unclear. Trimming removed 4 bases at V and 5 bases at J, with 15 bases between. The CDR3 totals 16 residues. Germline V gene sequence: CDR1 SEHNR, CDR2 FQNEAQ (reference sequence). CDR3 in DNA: TGTGCCAGCAGCTCCCATCGGAGAGGAAATAATTCACCCCTCCACTTT. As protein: CASSSHRRGNNSPLHF.

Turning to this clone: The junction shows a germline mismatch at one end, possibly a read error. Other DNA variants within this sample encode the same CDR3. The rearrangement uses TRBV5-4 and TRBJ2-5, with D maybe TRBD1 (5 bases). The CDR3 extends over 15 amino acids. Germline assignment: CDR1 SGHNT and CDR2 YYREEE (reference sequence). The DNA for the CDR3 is TGTGCCAGCAGATTGGACCCTGGGGCACAAGAGACTCAGTACTTC. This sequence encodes CASRLDPGAQETQYF.

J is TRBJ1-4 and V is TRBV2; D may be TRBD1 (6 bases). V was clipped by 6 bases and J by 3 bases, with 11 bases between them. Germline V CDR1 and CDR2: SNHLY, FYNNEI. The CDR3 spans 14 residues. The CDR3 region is CASSRGWANEKLFF. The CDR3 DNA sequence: TGTGCCAGCAGCAGGGGTTGGGCTAATGAAAAACTGTTTTTT.

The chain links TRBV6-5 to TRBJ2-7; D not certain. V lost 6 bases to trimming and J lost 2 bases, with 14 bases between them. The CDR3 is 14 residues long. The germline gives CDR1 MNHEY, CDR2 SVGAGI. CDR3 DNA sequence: TGTGCCAGCAGGACCGACTTAGGTCCCTACGAGCAGTACTTC. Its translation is CASRTDLGPYEQYF.

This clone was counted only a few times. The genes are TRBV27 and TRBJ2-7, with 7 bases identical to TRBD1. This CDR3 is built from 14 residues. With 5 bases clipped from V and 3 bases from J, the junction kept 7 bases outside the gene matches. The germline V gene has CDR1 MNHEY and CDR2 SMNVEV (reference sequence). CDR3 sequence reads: CASSPGGYHYEQYF. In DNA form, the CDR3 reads TGTGCCAGCAGTCCAGGGGGATATCACTACGAGCAGTACTTC.

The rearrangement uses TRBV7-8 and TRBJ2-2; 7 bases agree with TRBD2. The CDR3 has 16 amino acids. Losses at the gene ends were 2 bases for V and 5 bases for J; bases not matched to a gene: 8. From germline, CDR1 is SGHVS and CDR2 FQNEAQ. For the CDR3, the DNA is TGTGCCAGCAGCTTACTGGGGCGGGAGCGGACCGGGGAGCTGTTTTTT. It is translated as CASSLLGRERTGELFF.

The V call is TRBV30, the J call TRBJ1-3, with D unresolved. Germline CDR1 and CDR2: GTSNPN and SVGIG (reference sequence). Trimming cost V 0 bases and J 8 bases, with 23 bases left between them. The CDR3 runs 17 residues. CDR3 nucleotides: TGTGCCTGGAGTGTAGCGGGGTACAGTGCGGGCGAGGACACCATATATTTT. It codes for CAWSVAGYSAGEDTIYF.

The CDR3 DNA follows: TGTGCCAGCACAAAAAACGTGAGACTAGCGGGAGCCGGGGAGCTGTTTTTT. It translates to CASTKNVRLAGAGELFF. The rearrangement links TRBV18 to TRBJ2-2; 12 nucleotides match TRBD2. From germline, CDR1 is KGHSH and CDR2 LQKENI. CDR3 length equals 17 residues. V trimming: 8 bases; J trimming: 6 bases; junction bases outside the gene matches: 13.